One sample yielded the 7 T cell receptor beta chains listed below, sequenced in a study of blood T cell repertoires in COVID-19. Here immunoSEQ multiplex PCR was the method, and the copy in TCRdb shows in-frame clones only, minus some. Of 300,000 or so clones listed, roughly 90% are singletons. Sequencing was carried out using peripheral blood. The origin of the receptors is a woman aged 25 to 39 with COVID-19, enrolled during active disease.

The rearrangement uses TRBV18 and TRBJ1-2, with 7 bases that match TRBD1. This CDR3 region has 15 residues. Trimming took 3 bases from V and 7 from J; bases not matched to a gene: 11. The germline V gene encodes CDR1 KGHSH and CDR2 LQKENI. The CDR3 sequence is CASSPDRPSGFGYTF. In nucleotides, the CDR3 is TGTGCCAGCTCACCGGACAGGCCCTCGGGATTTGGCTACACCTTC.

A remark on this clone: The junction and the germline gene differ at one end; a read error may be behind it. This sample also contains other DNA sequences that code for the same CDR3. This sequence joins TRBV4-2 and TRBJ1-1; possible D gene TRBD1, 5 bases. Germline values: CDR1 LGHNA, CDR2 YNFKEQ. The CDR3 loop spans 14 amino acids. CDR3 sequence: CASSQDSGGTEAFF. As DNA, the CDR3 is TGTGCTAGCAGCCAAGATTCGGGGGGAACTGAAGCTTTCTTT.

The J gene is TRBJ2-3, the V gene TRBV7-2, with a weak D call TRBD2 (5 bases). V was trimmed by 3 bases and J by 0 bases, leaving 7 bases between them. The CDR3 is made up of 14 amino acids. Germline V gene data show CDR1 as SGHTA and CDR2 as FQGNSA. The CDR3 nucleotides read TGTGCCAGCAGCTTGGACTTTAGCACAGATACGCAGTATTTT. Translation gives CASSLDFSTDTQYF.

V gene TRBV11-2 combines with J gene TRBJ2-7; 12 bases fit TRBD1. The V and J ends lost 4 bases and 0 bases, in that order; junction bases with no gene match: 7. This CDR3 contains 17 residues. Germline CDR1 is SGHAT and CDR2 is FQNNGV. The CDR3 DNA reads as TGTGCCAGCAGCTCAGGGACAGGGGGCGCGACCTCCTACGAGCAGTACTTC. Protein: CASSSGTGGATSYEQYF. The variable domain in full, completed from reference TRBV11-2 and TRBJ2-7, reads EAGVAQSPRYKIIEKRQSVAFWCNPISGHATLYWYQQILGQGPKLLIQFQNNGVVDDSQLPKDRFSAERLKGVDSTLKIQPAKLEDSAVYLCASSSGTGGATSYEQYFGPGTRLTVT.

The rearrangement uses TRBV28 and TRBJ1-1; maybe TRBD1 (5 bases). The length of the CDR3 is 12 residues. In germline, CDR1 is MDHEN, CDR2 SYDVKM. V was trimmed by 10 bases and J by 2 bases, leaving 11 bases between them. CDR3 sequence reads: CAIQGSNTEAFF. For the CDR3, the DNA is TGTGCCATCCAGGGATCTAACACTGAAGCTTTCTTT.

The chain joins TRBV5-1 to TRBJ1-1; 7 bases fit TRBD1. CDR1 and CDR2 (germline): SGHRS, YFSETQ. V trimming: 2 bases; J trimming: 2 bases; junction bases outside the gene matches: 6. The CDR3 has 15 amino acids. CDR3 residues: CASSFGGQTNTEAFF. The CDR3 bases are TGCGCCAGCAGCTTTGGGGGACAGACAAACACTGAAGCTTTCTTT.

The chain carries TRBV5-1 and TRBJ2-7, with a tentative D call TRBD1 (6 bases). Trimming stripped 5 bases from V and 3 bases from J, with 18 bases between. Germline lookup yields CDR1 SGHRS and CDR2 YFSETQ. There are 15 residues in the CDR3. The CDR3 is CASSSQQGLLYEQYF. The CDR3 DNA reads TGCGCCAGCAGTTCACAACAGGGCCTCCTCTACGAGCAGTACTTC.